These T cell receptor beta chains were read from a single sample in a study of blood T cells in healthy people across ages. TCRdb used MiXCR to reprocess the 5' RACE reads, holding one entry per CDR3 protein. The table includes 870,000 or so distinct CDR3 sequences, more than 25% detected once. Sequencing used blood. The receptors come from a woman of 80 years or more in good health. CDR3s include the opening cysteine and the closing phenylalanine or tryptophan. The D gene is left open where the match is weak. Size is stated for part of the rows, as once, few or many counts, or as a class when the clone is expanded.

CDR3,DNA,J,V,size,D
CASSYSAESYEQYF,TGTGCCAGCAGTTACTCGGCGGAATCCTACGAGCAGTACTTC,TRBJ2-7,TRBV6-2/TRBV6-3,once,-
CASSQRTGGSSYNSPLHF,TGTGCCAGCAGCCAACGGACGGGGGGAAGCTCCTATAATTCACCCCTCCACTTT,TRBJ1-6,TRBV14,-,-
CASSLALTGGRNEQYF,TGTGCCAGCAGCTTAGCCCTGACGGGGGGGCGGAATGAGCAGTACTTC,TRBJ2-5,TRBV7-2,few,TRBD2
CASSEAGGLPLAQYF,TGTGCCAGCAGCGAAGCGGGGGGGCTGCCCCTTGCGCAGTATTTT,TRBJ2-3,TRBV3-1,-,TRBD2
CASSFSIEGTDTQYF,TGTGCCAGCAGCTTTTCAATAGAGGGCACAGATACGCAGTATTTT,TRBJ2-3,TRBV11-2,many,-
CASSQTGTTLRTDTQYF,TGCGCCAGCAGCCAAACCGGGACTACCCTCCGCACAGATACGCAGTATTTT,TRBJ2-3,TRBV4-3,many,TRBD2
CASSYRAADTQYF,TGTGCCAGCAGTTATAGGGCGGCAGATACGCAGTATTTT,TRBJ2-3,TRBV28,-,-
CASRPSGTDIGAFF,TGCGCCAGCAGACCCTCCGGGACAGACATAGGAGCTTTCTTT,TRBJ1-1,TRBV5-1,-,TRBD1
CASSQDRTGGANIQYF,TGCGCCAGCAGCCAAGATCGCACGGGGGGAGCAAACATTCAGTACTTC,TRBJ2-4,TRBV4-1,-,TRBD2
CASSPDPKRSYNSPLHF,TGTGCCAGCAGCCCAGACCCTAAGCGGTCCTATAATTCACCCCTCCACTTT,TRBJ1-6,TRBV7-9,many,-
CASRGTGVYGYTF,TGTGCCAGCAGGGGTACAGGGGTCTATGGCTACACCTTC,TRBJ1-2,TRBV5-6,many,TRBD1
CSARKASNEQFF,TGCAGTGCTAGAAAGGCCAGCAATGAGCAGTTCTTC,TRBJ2-1,TRBV20-1,many,-
CASSLESVDTQYF,TGTGCCAGCAGCTTAGAATCGGTAGATACGCAGTATTTT,TRBJ2-3,TRBV11-2,many,-
CASSEGRKYSNQPQHF,TGTGCCAGCAGTGAAGGACGGAAATATAGCAATCAGCCCCAGCATTTT,TRBJ1-5,TRBV6-1,-,-
CASTVGWEDTQYF,TGTGCCAGCACCGTCGGATGGGAAGATACGCAGTATTTT,TRBJ2-3,TRBV6-5,-,-
CASSYSRGAQYF,TGTGCCAGCAGTTACTCCCGTGGGGCCCAGTACTTC,TRBJ2-5,TRBV6-2/TRBV6-3,few,-
CASSQFDRVYEQYF,TGTGCCAGCAGCCAGTTCGACAGGGTCTACGAGCAGTACTTC,TRBJ2-7,TRBV3-1,many,TRBD1
CASSPGPGVTGELFF,TGTGCCAGCAGCCCGGGCCCGGGAGTGACCGGGGAGCTGTTTTTT,TRBJ2-2,TRBV12-3/TRBV12-4,-,-
CASSGGTSEQRSSYNEQFF,TGTGCCAGCAGCGGAGGGACTAGCGAGCAACGGAGCTCCTACAATGAGCAGTTCTTC,TRBJ2-1,TRBV9,many,TRBD2
CASSENPGAGQPQHF,TGTGCCAGCAGTGAAAACCCAGGGGCAGGTCAGCCCCAGCATTTT,TRBJ1-5,TRBV6-1,many,-
CASNCGTVQETQYF,TGTGCCAGCAACTGCGGGACGGTGCAAGAGACCCAGTACTTT,TRBJ2-5,TRBV5-6,-,-
CASSKGAGPSLYF,TGTGCCAGCAGCAAAGGGGCGGGGCCCTCCTTGTACTTC,TRBJ2-5,TRBV7-2,many,-
CASSRTRANEQYF,TGTGCCAGCAGTCGGACTCGCGCCAACGAGCAGTACTTC,TRBJ2-7,TRBV6-5,many,-
CASTRDSYNEQYF,TGTGCCAGCACTAGGGACAGTTACAATGAGCAGTACTTC,TRBJ2-5,TRBV6-1,-,TRBD1
CASSQALVPSYEQYF,TGCGCCAGCAGCCAAGCCCTAGTCCCCTCCTACGAGCAGTACTTC,TRBJ2-7,TRBV4-3,-,-
CASSRTLNNQPQHF,TGTGCCAGCAGCCGTACACTCAACAATCAGCCCCAGCATTTT,TRBJ1-5,TRBV12-3/TRBV12-4,-,-
CAISGSRDQPQHF,TGTGCCATCAGTGGGAGCAGGGATCAGCCCCAGCATTTT,TRBJ1-5,TRBV10-3,few,-
CASSDRGNPTDTQYF,TGTGCCAGCAGTGACAGGGGCAACCCCACAGATACGCAGTATTTT,TRBJ2-3,TRBV2,many,-
CSVTTGIHEQFF,TGCAGCGTAACAACAGGGATCCACGAGCAGTTCTTC,TRBJ2-1,TRBV29-1,-,-
CATKGRGPGPQHF,TGTGCCACCAAGGGCAGGGGGCCTGGACCCCAGCATTTT,TRBJ1-5,TRBV12-3/TRBV12-4,few,TRBD1
CASSLEFPRMVTQYF,TGTGCCAGCAGCTTAGAATTCCCCAGGATGGTGACCCAGTACTTC,TRBJ2-5,TRBV11-2,many,-
CASSPQAYEQYF,TGTGCCAGCAGCCCTCAGGCCTACGAGCAGTACTTC,TRBJ2-7,TRBV14,few,-
CSASLPSGAGNEQFF,TGCAGTGCTAGCCTCCCGAGCGGGGCCGGGAATGAGCAGTTCTTC,TRBJ2-1,TRBV20-1,few,TRBD2
CASSKGTSRQETQYF,TGTGCCAGTAGTAAAGGGACATCGCGGCAAGAGACCCAGTACTTC,TRBJ2-5,TRBV19,few,-
CASSLTSGGKAEAFF,TGTGCCAGCAGCTTAACCTCCGGAGGAAAAGCTGAAGCTTTCTTT,TRBJ1-1,TRBV7-2,many,-
CASSLRAGSTGTQYF,TGTGCCAGCAGCTTAAGGGCTGGTAGCACAGGTACGCAGTATTTT,TRBJ2-3,TRBV7-9,-,-
CASSYSAAPYGYTF,TGTGCCAGCAGTTACTCCGCAGCACCCTATGGCTACACCTTC,TRBJ1-2,TRBV6-5,many,-
CASKRTAGYEQYF,TGTGCCAGCAAACGGACAGCTGGCTACGAGCAGTACTTC,TRBJ2-7,TRBV6-2/TRBV6-3,many,-
CASSLAGGPYNDQFF,TGTGCCAGCAGTTTAGCGGGGGGTCCCTACAATGATCAGTTCTTC,TRBJ2-1,TRBV27,-,TRBD2
CASSLDLLAGGLQETQYF,TGTGCCAGCAGCTTAGACCTCTTAGCGGGGGGCCTCCAAGAGACCCAGTACTTC,TRBJ2-5,TRBV11-3,many,TRBD2
CASSVRETQFF,TGTGCCAGTAGTGTACGAGAGACCCAGTTCTTC,TRBJ2-1,TRBV19,few,-
CASWDRVPEKLFF,TGTGCCAGTTGGGACAGGGTTCCTGAAAAACTGTTTTTT,TRBJ1-4,TRBV6-1,-,TRBD1
CASSFDRTYGQYF,TGCGCCAGCAGCTTCGACAGGACCTACGGGCAGTACTTC,TRBJ2-7,TRBV5-1,-,-
CASSLLPQGSTDTQYF,TGTGCCAGCAGTTTACTCCCTCAGGGAAGCACAGATACGCAGTATTTT,TRBJ2-3,TRBV12-3/TRBV12-4,many,-
CASSLLSQGAGEKLFF,TGCGCCAGCAGCTTACTGTCCCAGGGGGCTGGTGAAAAACTGTTTTTT,TRBJ1-4,TRBV5-1,few,TRBD1